The T cell receptor beta chain under discussion was sequenced for a study of PD-1 blockade in classical Hodgkin lymphoma. This CDR3 spans 10 amino acids. Trimming removed 7 bases at V and 5 bases at J, with 6 bases between. CDR1 and CDR2 (germline): GTSNPN, SVGIG (reference sequence). Clones were sequenced by immunoSEQ multiplex PCR, and TCRdb holds only the in-frame ones, with some missing. Altogether 40,000 to 45,000 clones are present, 78% being singletons, with the ten largest covering 10% to 15%. Every single patient, without exception, relapsed after autologous stem cell transplantation, and brentuximab vedotin exposure varied.

This material consisted of peripheral blood mononuclear cells (PBMCs), taken at baseline. The receptor was derived from a human donor with classical Hodgkin lymphoma. The genes are TRBV30 and TRBJ1-5; D gene ambiguous. CDR3 residues: CAFYHQPQHF. Written as DNA, the CDR3 is TGTGCCTTCTATCATCAGCCCCAGCATTTT.